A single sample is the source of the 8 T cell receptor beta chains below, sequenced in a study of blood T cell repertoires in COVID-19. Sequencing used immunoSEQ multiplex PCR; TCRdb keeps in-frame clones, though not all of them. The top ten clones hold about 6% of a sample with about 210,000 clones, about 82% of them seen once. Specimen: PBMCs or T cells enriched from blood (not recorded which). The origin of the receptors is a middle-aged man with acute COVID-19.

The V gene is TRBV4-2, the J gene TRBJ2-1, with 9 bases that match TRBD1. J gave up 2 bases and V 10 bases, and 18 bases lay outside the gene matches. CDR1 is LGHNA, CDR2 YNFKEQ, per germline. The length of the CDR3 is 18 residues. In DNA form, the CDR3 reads TGTGCCACCCGGGACAGGGAGTATCGGGAGGATACCTACAATGAGCAGTTCTTC. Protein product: CATRDREYREDTYNEQFF.

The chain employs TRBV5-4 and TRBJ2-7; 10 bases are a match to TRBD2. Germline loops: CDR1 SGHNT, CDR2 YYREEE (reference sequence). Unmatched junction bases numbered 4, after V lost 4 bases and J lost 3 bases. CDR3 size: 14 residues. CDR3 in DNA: TGTGCCAGCAGCCAGCTAGCGGGAGTCTACGAGCAGTACTTC. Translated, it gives CASSQLAGVYEQYF.

The CDR3 loop is CASSEYQGEEFYTF. CDR3 bases: TGTGCCAGCAGTGAATATCAGGGTGAAGAGTTCTACACCTTC. This chain links TRBV2 with TRBJ1-2; tentative D call: TRBD1 (5 bases). The V end lost 2 bases, the J end lost 10 bases, and 17 bases lay between the germline ends. This CDR3 spans 14 amino acids. Looked up from germline, CDR1 is SNHLY and CDR2 is FYNNEI.

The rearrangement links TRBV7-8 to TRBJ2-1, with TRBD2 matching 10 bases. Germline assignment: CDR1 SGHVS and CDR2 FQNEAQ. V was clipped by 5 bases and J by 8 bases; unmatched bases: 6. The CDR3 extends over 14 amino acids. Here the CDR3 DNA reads TGTGCCAGCAGCCAGCGGGAGGGCTGGGATGAGCAGTTCTTC. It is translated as CASSQREGWDEQFF. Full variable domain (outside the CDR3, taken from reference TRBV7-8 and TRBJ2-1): GAGVSQSPRYKVAKRGQDVALRCDPISGHVSLFWYQQALGQGPEFLTYFQNEAQLDKSGLPSDRFFAERPEGSVSTLKIQRTQQEDSAVYLCASSQREGWDEQFFGPGTRLTVL.

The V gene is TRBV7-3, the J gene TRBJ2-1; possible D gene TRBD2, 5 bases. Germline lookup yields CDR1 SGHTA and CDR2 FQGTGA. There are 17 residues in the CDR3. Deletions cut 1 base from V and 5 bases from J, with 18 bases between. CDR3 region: CASSLISSRLRNNEQFF. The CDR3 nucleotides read TGTGCCAGCAGCTTAATATCTTCGCGACTAAGAAACAATGAGCAGTTCTTC.

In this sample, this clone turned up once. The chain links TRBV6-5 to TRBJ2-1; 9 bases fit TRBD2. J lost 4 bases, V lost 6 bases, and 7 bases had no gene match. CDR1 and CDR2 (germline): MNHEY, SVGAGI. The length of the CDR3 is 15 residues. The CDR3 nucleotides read TGTGCCAGCAGGGGTTCGCGGGAGGGGTACAATGAGCAGTTCTTC. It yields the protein CASRGSREGYNEQFF.

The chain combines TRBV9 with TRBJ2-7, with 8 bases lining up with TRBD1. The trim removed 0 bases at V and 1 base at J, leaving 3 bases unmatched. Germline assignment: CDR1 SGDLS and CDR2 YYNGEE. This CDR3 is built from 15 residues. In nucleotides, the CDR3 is TGTGCCAGCAGCGTAGAAGGACAGGGATCCTACGAGCAGTACTTC. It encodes CASSVEGQGSYEQYF.

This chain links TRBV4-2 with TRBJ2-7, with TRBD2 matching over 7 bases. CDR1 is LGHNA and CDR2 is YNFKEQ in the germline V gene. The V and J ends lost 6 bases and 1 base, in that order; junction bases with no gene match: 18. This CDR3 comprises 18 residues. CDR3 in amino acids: CASSARPPLAGGSYEQYF. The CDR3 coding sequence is TGTGCCAGCAGTGCTAGGCCCCCTTTAGCGGGCGGATCCTACGAGCAGTACTTC.